The present entry profiles one T cell receptor (beta chain) with its context. The data were taken from a study of identifying expanded T cells in peripheral blood. The V end was cut by 7 bases, the J end by 0 bases, with 13 bases between. Germline V gene sequence: CDR1 SQVTM, CDR2 ANQGSEA. There are 13 residues in the CDR3. TCRdb's copy holds only in-frame clones and misses some; the assay was immunoSEQ multiplex PCR. The sample includes about 90,000 clones, approximately 91% of them seen just once. The source material was blood. The receptor comes from a person aged 18-69 years in good health. This chain connects TRBV29-1 to TRBJ2-7; D is tentatively TRBD1 or TRBD2 (6 bases each). DNA for the CDR3: TGCAGCGCTGCGGGACAAAACTCCTACGAGCAGTACTTC. Its protein product is CSAAGQNSYEQYF.